This passage covers 11 T cell receptor beta chains from one sample sequenced in a study of cytomegalovirus exposure and HLA in healthy donors (TCRdb year 2017). The method behind the library was the immunoSEQ multiplex PCR assay. For the multiplex PCR, a mixture combining 60 forward primers for TCR Vbeta segments and 13 reverse primers for TCR Jbeta segments was used. What TCRdb holds here is the immuneACCESS table cut down to in-frame rearrangements. Part of the clones is not present; checked against another copy, under half of the missing clones reflect an unresolved V gene, and the others are unexplained. This sample comprises about 140,000 clones, around 83% of them detected only once. The ten largest make up 3.5% to 5% of the sample. Sequencing used PBMCs. The receptors shown here come from a man aged 40-49 years in good health and CMV-seropositive.

The rearrangement links TRBV9 to TRBJ2-1; 8 nucleotides agree with TRBD1. Germline CDR1 is SGDLS and CDR2 is YYNGEE. The CDR3 is made up of 16 amino acids. J lost 3 bases, V lost 4 bases, and 9 bases had no gene match. The CDR3 spells CASSPQTGEHYNEQFF. The CDR3 nucleotides are TGTGCCAGCAGCCCTCAGACAGGGGAACACTACAATGAGCAGTTCTTC.

The V call is TRBV18, the J call TRBJ2-7; 9 bases align to TRBD1. V dropped 1 base and J dropped 1; count of bases not matched to a gene: 5. Germline V CDR1 and CDR2: KGHSH, LQKENI. This CDR3 comprises 16 residues. CDR3: CASSPRDRATSYEQYF. The CDR3 DNA reads as TGTGCCAGCTCACCACGGGACAGGGCCACGTCCTACGAGCAGTACTTC.

The chain links TRBV7-9 to TRBJ2-1, with D possibly matching TRBD2 (6 bases). Germline CDR1 SEHNR, CDR2 FQNEAQ (reference sequence). V was trimmed by 3 bases and J by 5 bases, leaving 14 bases between them. The CDR3 extends over 15 amino acids. CDR3 sequence: CASSLLSGVHNEQFF. CDR3 nucleotides: TGTGCCAGCAGCTTGTTGTCGGGAGTCCACAATGAGCAGTTCTTC.

The chain joins TRBV7-9 to TRBJ2-3; 7 positions agree with TRBD1. With 2 bases clipped from V and 1 base from J, the junction kept 6 bases outside the gene matches. In germline, CDR1 is SEHNR, CDR2 FQNEAQ (reference sequence). This CDR3 comprises 16 residues. CDR3 loop: CASSLRGGRGTDTQYF. The DNA for the CDR3 is TGTGCCAGCAGCTTAAGAGGGGGCCGGGGCACAGATACGCAGTATTTT. Variable domain in full (rest from reference TRBV7-9 and TRBJ2-3): DTGVSQNPRHKITKRGQNVTFRCDPISEHNRLYWYRQTLGQGPEFLTYFQNEAQLEKSRLLSDRFSAERPKGSFSTLEIQRTEQGDSAMYLCASSLRGGRGTDTQYFGPGTRLTVL.

Points on this clone: Germline is not matched at one junction end, which may reflect a read error. The chain links TRBV6-6 to TRBJ2-3, with TRBD1 matching 8 bases. Germline V gene data show CDR1 as MNHNY and CDR2 as SVGAGI (reference sequence). CDR3 length equals 12 residues. For the CDR3, the DNA is TGTTACACCTCCCAAGGGACAGGTACGCAGTATTTT. It codes for CYTSQGTGTQYF.

CDR3 nucleotides: TGTGCCAGCAGTTCCCAGAACAGGGGGCGAACTGAAGCTTTCTTT. It yields the protein CASSSQNRGRTEAFF. The gene calls are TRBV6-1 and TRBJ1-1; 9 positions match TRBD1. Germline V gene data show CDR1 as MNHNS and CDR2 as SASEGT. After removal of 5 bases from V and 5 bases from J, the junction contained 9 bases not matched to a gene. The CDR3 consists of 15 residues.

The chain uses TRBV10-3 and TRBJ1-1; D gene uncertain. Trimming pared 8 bases from V and 2 bases from J, leaving 12 bases between. Per germline, CDR1 ENHRY and CDR2 SYGVKD. The CDR3 is made up of 13 amino acids. This CDR3 reads CAILGSANTEAFF. The DNA for the CDR3 is TGTGCCATCCTGGGCTCAGCCAACACTGAAGCTTTCTTT.

This clone was observed a handful of times. The V and J genes are TRBV7-2 and TRBJ1-2, with 7 bases that match TRBD1. The germline V gene has CDR1 SGHTA and CDR2 FQGNSA. Losses at the gene ends were 6 bases for V and 0 bases for J; bases not matched to a gene: 7. The CDR3 contains 15 residues. In DNA form, the CDR3 reads TGTGCCAGCAGGGATGGGGACAGACCTAACTATGGCTACACCTTC. This gives the protein CASRDGDRPNYGYTF.

This clone has only one observation. CDR3 sequence (DNA): TGTGCCAGCAAGCCCGAGAAGAACACTGAAGCTTTCTTT. Protein: CASKPEKNTEAFF. The rearrangement joins TRBV2 to TRBJ1-1; D uncertain. The length of the CDR3 is 13 residues. The V end lost 7 bases, the J end lost 1 base, and 10 bases lay between the germline ends. Per the germline V gene, CDR1 is SNHLY and CDR2 is FYNNEI.

The chain couples TRBV30 to TRBJ1-2; 8 positions agree with TRBD1. This CDR3 has 15 amino acids. Germline lookup yields CDR1 GTSNPN and CDR2 SVGIG (reference sequence). V lost 3 bases, J lost 4 bases, and 10 bases stayed unmatched. As DNA, the CDR3 is TGTGCCTGGAGAGCCAGGGGGCGCAGGGGCTATGGCTACACCTTC. Protein product: CAWRARGRRGYGYTF. The full variable domain, completed using reference TRBV30 and TRBJ1-2, is SQTIHQWPATLVQPVGSPLSLECTVEGTSNPNLYWYRQAAGRGLQLLFYSVGIGQISSEVPQNLSASRPQDRQFILSSKKLLLSDSGFYLCAWRARGRRGYGYTFGSGTRLTVV.

The chain recombines TRBV7-9 with TRBJ1-2, with TRBD1 identical over 11 bases. The V gene's germline CDR1 is SEHNR and CDR2 FQNEAQ (reference sequence). V shed 5 bases, J shed 7 bases, and the junction held 9 bases outside the gene matches. This CDR3 contains 15 residues. CDR3 nucleotide sequence: TGTGCCAGCAGCGTTACGGACAGGGGGCACGGTGGCTACACCTTC. Translating it yields CASSVTDRGHGGYTF.